Listed below are T cell receptor beta chains from one sample, sequenced in a study of shared T cell receptors in the human thymus. Generated by immunoSEQ multiplex PCR, the TCRdb table keeps only in-frame clones and is missing some. The sample contains about 380,000 clones, around 95% of which appear only once. Sequencing input: thymocytes. The receptors were gathered from a human donor. Each CDR3 is given with its conserved first and last residue. The D gene is left open where the match is weak. Clone size is given for some rows only: seen once, a few or many times, or a class if the clone is expanded.

j_call | v_call | clone_size | d_call | cdr3_aa | cdr3_nt
TRBJ2-5 | TRBV28 | NA | TRBD2 | CASRTEGGEGFETQYF | TGTGCCAGCAGGACCGAGGGAGGGGAAGGATTCGAGACCCAGTACTTC
TRBJ2-7 | TRBV28 | once | TRBD2 | CASSGTGAGLAGNNEQYF | TGTGCCAGCAGTGGAACAGGGGCCGGACTAGCGGGAAACAACGAGCAGTACTTC
TRBJ1-4 | TRBV29-1 | once | NA | CSVVRGLNEKLFF | TGCAGCGTTGTTCGGGGTCTTAATGAAAAACTGTTTTTT
TRBJ2-7 | TRBV7-2 | NA | TRBD2 | CASSFGEGETLTYEQYF | TGTGCCAGCAGCTTCGGGGAGGGTGAGACACTGACCTACGAGCAGTACTTC
TRBJ2-3 | TRBV9 | NA | NA | CASSAVGGDTQYF | TGTGCCAGCAGCGCTGTGGGGGGAGATACGCAGTATTTT
TRBJ2-4 | TRBV28 | once | NA | CASSRTLTRGIQYF | TGTGCCAGCAGTCGGACACTCACAAGGGGCATTCAGTACTTC
TRBJ2-5 | TRBV29-1 | NA | TRBD2 | CSVPTVGTSGTQETQYF | TGCAGCGTCCCCACGGTCGGGACTAGCGGGACCCAAGAGACCCAGTACTTC
TRBJ2-7 | TRBV6-5 | NA | NA | CASSYQDEQYF | TGTGCCAGCAGTTACCAGGACGAGCAGTACTTC
TRBJ1-1 | TRBV5-5 | NA | TRBD1 | CASSVTGSAEAFF | TGTGCCAGCAGCGTGACAGGGAGCGCTGAAGCTTTCTTT
TRBJ1-2 | TRBV7-9 | NA | TRBD1 | CASSHPGQVLSIRNYGYTF | TGTGCCAGCAGCCATCCGGGACAGGTCCTATCAATCCGTAACTATGGCTACACCTTC
TRBJ1-2 | TRBV29-1 | NA | NA | CSLGWGDTF | TGCAGCCTGGGCTGGGGGGACACCTTC
TRBJ2-7 | TRBV11-2 | NA | TRBD2 | CASSYGSGRALYEQYF | TGTGCCAGCAGCTATGGGAGCGGGAGGGCCTTATACGAGCAGTACTTC
TRBJ1-2 | TRBV6-1 | NA | NA | CASKWKTGNYGYTF | TGTGCCAGCAAGTGGAAGACAGGCAACTATGGCTACACCTTC
TRBJ2-5 | TRBV27 | NA | TRBD2 | CASSLSPTFSGRARETQYF | TGTGCCAGCAGTTTATCTCCGACCTTTAGCGGGAGGGCCCGGGAGACCCAGTACTTC
TRBJ2-5 | TRBV28 | NA | NA | CASRFAPEETQYF | TGTGCCAGCAGATTCGCACCGGAAGAGACCCAGTACTTC
TRBJ2-5 | TRBV4-3 | once | NA | CASSQVPWRGRETQYF | TGCGCCAGCAGCCAAGTTCCCTGGAGAGGGAGGGAGACCCAGTACTTC
TRBJ2-3 | TRBV4-1 | NA | TRBD2 | CASSHTGTSGITSTDTQYF | TGCGCCAGCAGCCACACCGGGACTAGTGGTATTACTAGCACAGATACGCAGTATTTT
TRBJ2-1 | TRBV4-3 | NA | TRBD2 | CASSQDLGTSGRAMREQFF | TGCGCCAGCAGCCAAGATCTTGGGACTAGCGGGCGAGCTATGAGAGAGCAGTTCTTC
TRBJ2-6 | TRBV7-9 | NA | NA | CASSLRDQGSGANVLTF | TGTGCCAGCAGCTTAAGGGACCAGGGTTCGGGGGCCAACGTCCTGACTTTC
TRBJ2-5 | TRBV4-2 | NA | TRBD2 | CASSQDPSETSGPQETQYF | TGTGCCAGCAGCCAAGATCCCTCGGAGACTAGCGGGCCCCAAGAGACCCAGTACTTC
TRBJ2-2 | TRBV5-1 | once | NA | CASSLAGHTGELFF | TGCGCCAGCAGCTTGGCCGGGCACACCGGGGAGCTGTTTTTT
TRBJ1-1 | TRBV28 | NA | NA | CASIKKAGRTEAFF | TGTGCCAGCATCAAAAAGGCGGGGCGGACTGAAGCTTTCTTT
TRBJ2-5 | TRBV14 | NA | NA | CASSQDMMQGRFETQYF | TGTGCCAGCAGCCAAGATATGATGCAGGGGAGGTTCGAGACCCAGTACTTC
TRBJ2-7 | TRBV6-5 | NA | NA | CASSSYRDSYEQYF | TGTGCCAGCAGTTCCTACAGGGACTCCTACGAGCAGTACTTC
TRBJ1-5 | TRBV28 | once | NA | CASSSPPRFGNQPQHF | TGTGCCAGCAGTTCCCCCCCCCGCTTCGGCAATCAGCCCCAGCATTTT